The clone carrying this TCR beta chain was picked up a small number of times. This sample is part of a study of T cells in Graves' hyperthyroidism and ophthalmopathy. Germline loops: CDR1 SQVTM, CDR2 ANQGSEA. CDR3 length equals 10 residues. V was pared by 4 bases and J by 4 bases, with 3 bases between. The source material, RNA transcripts, was used to amplify TCR beta CDR3 regions. The TCR CDR3 was amplified in a first-round RT-PCR using the HTBI primer set. TCRdb analysed the multiplex PCR reads with MiXCR anew, one entry per CDR3 protein. This table holds approximately 400,000 distinct CDR3 sequences, more than 12% found once.

This TCR was sampled from a middle-aged man with Graves' ophthalmopathy. Input material: blood. J is TRBJ2-3 and V is TRBV29-1; D unresolved. The CDR3 DNA reads as TGCAGCGTTGTATCAGATACGCAGTATTTT. Translating gives CSVVSDTQYF.